The 25 T cell receptor beta chains below all came from one sample that was sequenced in a study of shared clonotypes between healthy human individuals. Sequencing used immunoSEQ multiplex PCR; TCRdb keeps in-frame clones, though not all of them. The sample yields more than 500,000 clones, 95% to 97% seen once. Sequencing input: naive CD4+ T cells sorted from blood. Subset indicated: CD45RA+ positively selected. These receptors originate from a woman in her twenties or thirties in good health.

CDR3: CASSLDEGEKLFF. In DNA, the CDR3 is TGTGCCAGCAGCTTAGATGAGGGGGAAAAACTGTTTTTT. The chain combines TRBV7-9 with TRBJ1-4, with D tentatively TRBD1 (5 bases). Germline-derived CDR1 and CDR2 are SEHNR and FQNEAQ (reference sequence). The CDR3 loop spans 13 amino acids. The V and J ends lost 1 base and 8 bases respectively, with 8 bases between them.

The rearrangement links TRBV7-9 to TRBJ2-1; D is ambiguous. Trimming cost V 1 base and J 7 bases, with 20 bases left between them. There are 17 residues in the CDR3. The germline CDR1 and CDR2 sequences are SEHNR and FQNEAQ (reference sequence). The CDR3 is CASSLEVRVSVLNEQFF. As DNA, the CDR3 is TGTGCCAGCAGCTTAGAGGTGCGAGTCTCGGTGTTAAATGAGCAGTTCTTC.

Here the CDR3 reads CSVAGLADKGTDTQYF. DNA of the CDR3: TGCAGCGTTGCGGGACTAGCGGATAAGGGCACAGATACGCAGTATTTT. J is TRBJ2-3 and V is TRBV29-1; 11 bases are shared with TRBD2. The germline V gene has CDR1 SQVTM and CDR2 ANQGSEA. The CDR3 is 16 residues long. J was trimmed by 1 base and V by 4 bases; bases with no gene match: 7.

The V gene is TRBV5-1, the J gene TRBJ2-3; 7 bases match TRBD1. The CDR3 has 16 residues. J gave up 4 bases and V 4 bases, and 12 bases lay outside the gene matches. CDR1 SGHRS and CDR2 YFSETQ come from the germline V gene. The CDR3 DNA follows: TGCGCCAGCAGCGTCGAACCGACAGGGACGGCAGATACGCAGTATTTT. Amino acids: CASSVEPTGTADTQYF.

The rearrangement uses TRBV19 and TRBJ2-1, with 12 bases identical to TRBD2. V lost 5 bases to trimming and J lost 7 bases; unmatched junction nucleotides: 6. Per the germline V gene, CDR1 is LNHDA and CDR2 is SQIVND (reference sequence). The CDR3 has 15 amino acids. In nucleotides, the CDR3 is TGTGCCAGTAGTCAGACTAGCGGGAGAGGAAATGAGCAGTTCTTC. Its protein product is CASSQTSGRGNEQFF.

This clone was seen a single time. This chain links TRBV6-1 with TRBJ2-5; D might be TRBD1 (7 bases). Germline V gene sequence: CDR1 MNHNS, CDR2 SASEGT. There are 13 residues in the CDR3. V shed 7 bases and J shed 5 bases, with 14 bases lying between them. The DNA of the CDR3 is TGTGCCAGCATCCAGGGGGGTTGGGAGACCCAGTACTTC. It translates to CASIQGGWETQYF.

The count of this clone is one. This rearrangement joins TRBV6-1 to TRBJ2-7; D uncertain. Trimming took off 8 bases at V and 1 base at J, with 15 bases between the two ends. This CDR3 has 14 residues. Germline CDR1 is MNHNS and CDR2 is SASEGT. The CDR3: CASSRDSLSYEQYF. CDR3 bases: TGTGCCAGCTCGAGAGACTCATTGTCCTACGAGCAGTACTTC.

The chain links TRBV5-1 to TRBJ2-3, with TRBD1 matching over 8 bases. This CDR3 has 15 residues. Germline values: CDR1 SGHRS, CDR2 YFSETQ. V lost 0 bases and J lost 4; bases outside the gene matches: 4. The CDR3 is CASSLETGVADTQYF. Here the CDR3 DNA reads TGCGCCAGCAGCTTGGAGACAGGGGTTGCAGATACGCAGTATTTT.

The CDR3 here is CASSRDRKETQYF. CDR3 bases: TGTGCCAGCAGTCGGGACAGAAAAGAGACCCAGTACTTC. This chain links TRBV2 with TRBJ2-5; TRBD1 matches 7 bases. V trimming: 5 bases; J trimming: 3 bases; junction bases outside the gene matches: 3. Germline V gives CDR1 SNHLY, CDR2 FYNNEI. This CDR3 has 13 residues.

The V call is TRBV2, the J call TRBJ2-6; D unclear. The CDR3 sequence is 15 residues long. The V gene's germline CDR1 is SNHLY and CDR2 FYNNEI. V was shortened by 7 bases and J by 4 bases, with 14 bases between the two germline ends. The DNA of the CDR3 is TGTGCCAGCATGGTGAGACGTGGGGGGGCCAACGTCCTGACTTTC. Protein product: CASMVRRGGANVLTF.

The chain employs TRBV20-1 and TRBJ2-7; no clear D gene. CDR1 is DFQATT, CDR2 SNEGSKA, per germline (reference sequence). The V end was cut by 5 bases, the J end by 3 bases, with 8 bases between. This CDR3 has 11 residues. The DNA of the CDR3 is TGCAGTGCTGTAGGGAACTACGAGCAGTACTTC. This sequence encodes CSAVGNYEQYF.

CDR3 region: CASSPTGTSAYEQFF. The CDR3 DNA follows: TGTGCCAGCAGCCCTACCGGGACTAGCGCTTATGAGCAGTTCTTC. The chain is built from TRBV11-3 and TRBJ2-1; 10 bases agree with TRBD2. Trimming at V came to 5 bases and at J to 8 bases, leaving 9 bases not matched to a gene. The CDR3 contains 15 residues. Looked up from germline, CDR1 is SGHNT and CDR2 is YENEEA.

V usage is TRBV13 and J usage is TRBJ2-7; unclear D gene. This CDR3 is 15 amino acids long. The ends were cut back, 0 bases at V and 0 bases at J, with 9 bases in the middle. CDR1 and CDR2 (germline): PRHDT, FYEKMQ (reference sequence). The CDR3 loop is CASSLGRYTSYEQYF. The CDR3 bases are TGTGCCAGCAGCTTAGGGCGGTATACCTCCTACGAGCAGTACTTC.

This sequence joins TRBV7-8 and TRBJ1-4; D unclear. CDR1 and CDR2 (germline): SGHVS, FQNEAQ. The CDR3 spans 16 residues. Trimming stripped 2 bases from V and 7 bases from J, with 17 bases between. CDR3 bases: TGTGCCAGCAGCTTAATTAGGACGCGACGCGGTGAAAAACTGTTTTTT. Its protein product is CASSLIRTRRGEKLFF.

The chain uses TRBV28 and TRBJ2-7, with 8 bases identical to TRBD2. J lost 3 bases, V lost 3 bases, and 4 bases had no gene match. This CDR3 has 14 residues. Germline V CDR1 and CDR2: MDHEN, SYDVKM. The CDR3 protein is CASSFNSGNYEQYF. The DNA of the CDR3 is TGTGCCAGCAGTTTCAATAGCGGGAACTACGAGCAGTACTTC.

The chain recombines TRBV18 with TRBJ1-3, with D possibly being TRBD1 (5 bases). Trimming stripped 3 bases from V and 4 bases from J, with 13 bases between. CDR3 size: 15 residues. Germline assignment: CDR1 KGHSH and CDR2 LQKENI. The CDR3 loop reads CASSPTLQGGNTIYF. As DNA, the CDR3 is TGTGCCAGCTCACCCACCCTCCAGGGCGGAAACACCATATATTTT.

The chain employs TRBV28 and TRBJ1-2, with 10 bases identical to TRBD1. The CDR3 is made up of 14 amino acids. Unmatched junction bases numbered 6, after V lost 4 bases and J lost 7 bases. Germline CDR1 MDHEN, CDR2 SYDVKM. The CDR3 sequence: CASSSGTGAGGYTF. In DNA, the CDR3 is TGTGCCAGCAGTTCAGGGACAGGGGCGGGTGGCTACACCTTC.

V is TRBV4-1 and J is TRBJ2-7; 8 nucleotides align to TRBD1. From germline, CDR1 is MGHRA and CDR2 YSYEKL. This CDR3 region has 15 residues. V dropped 2 bases and J dropped 6; count of bases not matched to a gene: 9. The CDR3 nucleotides are TGCGCCAGCAGCCAACCTGGACAGGGAGAAAGCGAGCAGTACTTC. Its protein product is CASSQPGQGESEQYF.

The CDR3 DNA is TGTGCCAGCAGCTTTTTGACAGGGAGTAGTAACTATGGCTACACCTTC. Its protein product is CASSFLTGSSNYGYTF. V and J are TRBV7-9 and TRBJ1-2, with TRBD1 identical over 7 bases. V lost 3 bases, J lost 1 base, and 8 bases stayed unmatched. This CDR3 region has 16 residues. Germline V gene lookup returns CDR1 SEHNR and CDR2 FQNEAQ (reference sequence).

This clone was seen more than once but under ten times. The V gene is TRBV6-4, the J gene TRBJ2-2, with D perhaps matching TRBD1 (6 bases). The germline V gene has CDR1 MRHNA and CDR2 SNTAGT. The CDR3 totals 14 residues. V was pared by 5 bases and J by 1 base, with 8 bases between. CDR3 sequence: CASSRQVNTGELFF. CDR3 in DNA: TGTGCCAGCAGTCGACAGGTGAACACCGGGGAGCTGTTTTTT.

The rearrangement joins TRBV7-6 to TRBJ1-1, with D possibly TRBD1 on 5 matching bases. There are 14 residues in the CDR3. Per the germline V gene, CDR1 is SGHVS and CDR2 is FNYEAQ. V gave up 1 base and J gave up 7 bases, with 13 bases separating them. CDR3 nucleotides: TGTGCCAGCAGCTTAGGACCCCTGACAGTTGAAGCTTTCTTT. Protein product: CASSLGPLTVEAFF. The full variable domain, completed using reference TRBV7-6 and TRBJ1-1, is GAGVSQSPRYKVTKRGQDVALRCDPISGHVSLYWYRQALGQGPEFLTYFNYEAQQDKSGLPNDRFSAERPEGSISTLTIQRTEQRDSAMYRCASSLGPLTVEAFFGQGTRLTVV.

The chain joins TRBV30 to TRBJ2-5, with 9 bases fitting TRBD1. The J call may be wrong; the DNA end is better matched by TRBJ2-7. Germline CDR1 is GTSNPN and CDR2 is SVGIG (reference sequence). The CDR3 spans 14 residues. The CDR3: CAWIAGTGSIEQYF. The CDR3 DNA is TGTGCCTGGATTGCCGGGACAGGGTCTATCGAGCAGTACTTC.

The V call is TRBV5-4, the J call TRBJ2-5; D remains ambiguous. The better agreement between TRBJ2-7 and the DNA end casts doubt on the J call. The CDR3 spans 15 residues. Germline V gene data show CDR1 as SGHNT and CDR2 as YYREEE (reference sequence). The CDR3 bases are TGTGCCAGCAGCTTGGAAATAGTCGGAACCTACGAGCAGTACTTC. Amino acid sequence: CASSLEIVGTYEQYF.

This sequence joins TRBV5-1 and TRBJ2-2; no clear D gene. Trimming took 4 bases from V and 3 from J, leaving 13 bases between them. The germline V gene encodes CDR1 SGHRS and CDR2 YFSETQ. This CDR3 has 15 residues. The CDR3 nucleotides read TGCGCCAGCAGCCCCCGCGCGGATTACACCGGGGAGCTGTTTTTT. Translating gives CASSPRADYTGELFF.

The chain carries TRBV19 and TRBJ1-5; no reliable D call. Trimming left V 7 bases short and J 4 bases short, with 11 bases between. CDR1 is LNHDA, CDR2 SQIVND, per germline (reference sequence). The CDR3 is 13 residues long. The CDR3, as DNA: TGTGCCAGTACCCCGAGAGGTAATCAGCCCCAGCATTTT. Translated, it gives CASTPRGNQPQHF.